This T cell receptor beta chain emerged from a study of T cell changes during pregnancy in multiple sclerosis. Here immunoSEQ multiplex PCR was the method, and the copy in TCRdb shows in-frame clones only, minus some. The sample has about 36,000 clones; roughly 92% are singletons. Trimming took 4 bases from V and 7 from J, leaving 8 bases between them. This CDR3 contains 12 residues. Germline V gives CDR1 SGHDT, CDR2 YYEEEE. V is TRBV5-6 and J is TRBJ1-4; D may be TRBD1 (5 bases). The sequence was obtained from a female donor with multiple sclerosis, enrolled in a pregnancy study. The sequencing sample was made of PBMCs (not recorded whether the cells were cultured). Here the CDR3 reads CASSGRGEKLFF. CDR3 DNA: TGTGCCAGCAGCGGAAGGGGTGAAAAACTGTTTTTT. The full variable domain, in which reference TRBV5-6 and TRBJ1-4 provide the parts outside the CDR3, is DAGVTQSPTHLIKTRGQQVTLRCSPKSGHDTVSWYQQALGQGPQFIFQYYEEEERQRGNFPDRFSGHQFPNYSSELNVNALLLGDSALYLCASSGRGEKLFFGSGTQLSVL.